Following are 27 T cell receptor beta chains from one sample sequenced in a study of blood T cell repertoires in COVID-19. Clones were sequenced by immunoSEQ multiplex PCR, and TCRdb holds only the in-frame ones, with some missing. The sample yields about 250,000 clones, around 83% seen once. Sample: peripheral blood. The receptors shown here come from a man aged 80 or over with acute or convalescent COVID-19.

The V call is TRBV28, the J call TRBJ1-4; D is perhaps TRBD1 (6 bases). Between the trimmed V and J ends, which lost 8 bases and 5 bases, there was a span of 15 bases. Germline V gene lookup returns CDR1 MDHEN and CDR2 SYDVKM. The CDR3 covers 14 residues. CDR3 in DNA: TGTGCCAGCTTCCGAACAGGGCTGAATGAAAAACTGTTTTTT. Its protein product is CASFRTGLNEKLFF.

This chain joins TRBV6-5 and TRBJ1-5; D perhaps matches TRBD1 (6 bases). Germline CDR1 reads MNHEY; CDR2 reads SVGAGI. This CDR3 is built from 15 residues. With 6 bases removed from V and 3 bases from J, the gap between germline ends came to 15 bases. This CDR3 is CASSGQLKNNQPQHF. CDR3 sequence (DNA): TGTGCCAGCAGCGGACAGCTCAAAAACAATCAGCCCCAGCATTTT.

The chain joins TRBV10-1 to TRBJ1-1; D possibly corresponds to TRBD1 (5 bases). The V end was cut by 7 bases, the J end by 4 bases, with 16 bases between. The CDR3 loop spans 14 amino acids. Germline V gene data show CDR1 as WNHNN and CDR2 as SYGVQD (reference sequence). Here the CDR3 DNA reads TGCGCCAGCAAGTTACGGCAGGGTGGCACTGAAGCTTTCTTT. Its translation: CASKLRQGGTEAFF.

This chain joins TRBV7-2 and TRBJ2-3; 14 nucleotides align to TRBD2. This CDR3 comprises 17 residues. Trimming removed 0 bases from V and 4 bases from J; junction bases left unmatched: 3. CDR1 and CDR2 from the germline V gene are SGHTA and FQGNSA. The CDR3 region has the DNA TGTGCCAGCAGCTTAGCGGGGACTAGCGGGAGTCCAGATACGCAGTATTTT. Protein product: CASSLAGTSGSPDTQYF.

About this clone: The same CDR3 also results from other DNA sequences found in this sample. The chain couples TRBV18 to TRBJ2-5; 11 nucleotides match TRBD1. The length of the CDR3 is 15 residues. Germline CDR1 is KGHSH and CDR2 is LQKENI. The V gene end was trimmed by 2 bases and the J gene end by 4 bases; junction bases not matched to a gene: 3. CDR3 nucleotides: TGTGCCAGCTCACCAGGGACAGGGGGGCGAGAGACCCAGTACTTC. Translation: CASSPGTGGRETQYF. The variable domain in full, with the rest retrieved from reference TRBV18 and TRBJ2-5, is NAGVMQNPRHLVRRRGQEARLRCSPMKGHSHVYWYRQLPEEGLKFMVYLQKENIIDESGMPKERFSAEFPKEGPSILRIQQVVRGDSAAYFCASSPGTGGRETQYFGPGTRLLVL.

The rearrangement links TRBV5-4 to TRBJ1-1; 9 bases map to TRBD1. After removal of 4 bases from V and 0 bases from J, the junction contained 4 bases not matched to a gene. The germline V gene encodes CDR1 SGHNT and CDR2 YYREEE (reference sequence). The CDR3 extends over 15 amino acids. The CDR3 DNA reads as TGTGCCAGCAGCCGACGGACAGGGGTGAACACTGAAGCTTTCTTT. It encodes CASSRRTGVNTEAFF.

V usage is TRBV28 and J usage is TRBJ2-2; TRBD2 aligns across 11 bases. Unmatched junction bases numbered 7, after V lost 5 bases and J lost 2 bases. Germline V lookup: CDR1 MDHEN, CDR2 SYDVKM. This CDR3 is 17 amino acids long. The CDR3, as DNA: TGTGCCAGCAGTACCGGTACTAGCGGGGGCAACACCGGGGAGCTGTTTTTT. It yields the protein CASSTGTSGGNTGELFF. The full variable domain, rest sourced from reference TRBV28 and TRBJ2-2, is DVKVTQSSRYLVKRTGEKVFLECVQDMDHENMFWYRQDPGLGLRLIYFSYDVKMKEKGDIPEGYSVSREKKERFSLILESASTNQTSMYLCASSTGTSGGNTGELFFGEGSRLTVL.

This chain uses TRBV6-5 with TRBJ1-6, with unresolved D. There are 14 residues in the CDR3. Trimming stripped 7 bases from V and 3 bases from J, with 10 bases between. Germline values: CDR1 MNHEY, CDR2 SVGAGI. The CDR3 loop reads CASTQRDYNSPLHF. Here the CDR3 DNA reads TGTGCCAGCACCCAGCGGGACTATAATTCACCCCTCCACTTT.

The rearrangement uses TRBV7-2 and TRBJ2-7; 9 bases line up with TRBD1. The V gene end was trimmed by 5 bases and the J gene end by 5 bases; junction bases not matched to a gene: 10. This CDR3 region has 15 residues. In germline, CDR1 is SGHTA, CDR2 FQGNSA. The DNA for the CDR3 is TGTGCCAGCAGCACCCCGACAGGGGGACGCAACGAGCAGTACTTC. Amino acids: CASSTPTGGRNEQYF.

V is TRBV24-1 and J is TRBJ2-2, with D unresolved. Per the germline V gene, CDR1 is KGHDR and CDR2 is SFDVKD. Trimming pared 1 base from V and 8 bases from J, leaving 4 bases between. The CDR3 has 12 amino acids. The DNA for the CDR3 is TGTGCCACCAGTGATTTCCTGGGGGAGCTGTTTTTT. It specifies CATSDFLGELFF.

CDR3 in DNA: TGCGCCAGCAGCTCGGGTCGGGGACAGGGCAGGGGAAGCTACACCTTC. The encoded protein is CASSSGRGQGRGSYTF. This chain links TRBV5-1 with TRBJ1-2, with TRBD1 matching over 9 bases. The CDR3 loop spans 16 amino acids. The V and J ends lost 3 bases and 9 bases, in that order; junction bases with no gene match: 15. CDR1 is SGHRS, CDR2 YFSETQ, per germline.

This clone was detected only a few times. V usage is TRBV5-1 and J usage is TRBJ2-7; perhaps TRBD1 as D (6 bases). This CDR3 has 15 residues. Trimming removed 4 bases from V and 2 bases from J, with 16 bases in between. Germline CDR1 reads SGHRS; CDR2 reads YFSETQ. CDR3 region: CASSPDRSGPYEQYF. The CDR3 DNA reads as TGCGCCAGCAGCCCCGACAGGTCGGGGCCCTACGAGCAGTACTTC. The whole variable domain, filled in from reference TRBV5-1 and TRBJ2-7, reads KAGVTQTPRYLIKTRGQQVTLSCSPISGHRSVSWYQQTPGQGLQFLFEYFSETQRNKGNFPGRFSGRQFSNSRSEMNVSTLELGDSALYLCASSPDRSGPYEQYFGPGTRLTVT.

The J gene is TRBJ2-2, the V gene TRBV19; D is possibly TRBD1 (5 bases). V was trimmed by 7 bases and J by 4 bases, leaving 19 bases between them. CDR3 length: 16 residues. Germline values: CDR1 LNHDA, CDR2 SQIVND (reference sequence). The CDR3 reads CASTPKGARGTGELFF. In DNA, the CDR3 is TGTGCCAGTACCCCCAAAGGGGCCAGAGGCACCGGGGAGCTGTTTTTT.

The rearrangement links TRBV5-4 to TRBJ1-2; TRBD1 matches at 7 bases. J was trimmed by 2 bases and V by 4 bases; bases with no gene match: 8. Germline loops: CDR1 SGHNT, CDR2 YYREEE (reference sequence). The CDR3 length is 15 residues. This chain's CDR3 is CASSIGTVQNYGYTF. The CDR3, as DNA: TGTGCCAGCAGCATAGGGACAGTTCAGAACTATGGCTACACCTTC.

CDR3 nucleotide sequence: TGTGCCAGCAGCCTCCACGCAGGGGGCAACTATGGCTACACCTTC. Amino acid sequence: CASSLHAGGNYGYTF. This chain connects TRBV7-9 to TRBJ1-2; 8 bases are a match to TRBD1. Germline lookup yields CDR1 SEHNR and CDR2 FQNEAQ (reference sequence). This CDR3 comprises 15 residues. V shed 5 bases, J shed 2 bases, and the junction held 7 bases outside the gene matches.

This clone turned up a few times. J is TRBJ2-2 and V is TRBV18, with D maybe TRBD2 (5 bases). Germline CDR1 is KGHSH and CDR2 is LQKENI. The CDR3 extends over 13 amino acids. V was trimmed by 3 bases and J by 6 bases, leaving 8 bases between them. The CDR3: CASSPTRAGELFF. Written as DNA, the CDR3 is TGTGCCAGCTCACCCACTAGGGCCGGGGAGCTGTTTTTT.

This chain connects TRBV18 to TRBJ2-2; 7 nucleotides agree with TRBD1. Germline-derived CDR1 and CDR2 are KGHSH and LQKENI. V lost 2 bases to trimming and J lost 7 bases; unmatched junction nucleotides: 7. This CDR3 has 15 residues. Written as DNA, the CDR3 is TGTGCCAGCTCACCAGCGAAGGGGGCGTTCGGGGAGCTGTTTTTT. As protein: CASSPAKGAFGELFF.

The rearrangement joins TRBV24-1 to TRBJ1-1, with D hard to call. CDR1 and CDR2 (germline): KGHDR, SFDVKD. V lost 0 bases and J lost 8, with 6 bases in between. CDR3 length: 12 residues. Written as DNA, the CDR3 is TGTGCCACCAGTGATTTGGGCAGGGAAGCTTTCTTT. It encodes CATSDLGREAFF.

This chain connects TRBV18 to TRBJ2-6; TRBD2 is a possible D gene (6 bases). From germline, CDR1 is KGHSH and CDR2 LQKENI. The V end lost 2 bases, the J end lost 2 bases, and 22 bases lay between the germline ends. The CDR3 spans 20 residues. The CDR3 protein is CASSPFFRLGGRTGANVLTF. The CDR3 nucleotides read TGTGCCAGCTCACCATTTTTTCGTCTCGGGGGTAGAACTGGGGCCAACGTCCTGACTTTC.

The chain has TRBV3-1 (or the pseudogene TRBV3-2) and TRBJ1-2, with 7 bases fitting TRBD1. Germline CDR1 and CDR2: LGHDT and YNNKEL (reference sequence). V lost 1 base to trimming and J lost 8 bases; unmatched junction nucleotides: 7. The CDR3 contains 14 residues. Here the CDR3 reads CASSQGRDSLGYTF. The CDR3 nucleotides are TGTGCCAGCAGCCAAGGAAGGGACAGCCTGGGCTACACCTTC.

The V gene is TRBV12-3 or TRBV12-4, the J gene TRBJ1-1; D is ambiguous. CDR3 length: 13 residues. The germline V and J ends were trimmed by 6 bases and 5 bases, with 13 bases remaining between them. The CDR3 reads CASRKNLKTEAFF. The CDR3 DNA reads TGTGCCAGCAGAAAGAACCTAAAGACTGAAGCTTTCTTT.

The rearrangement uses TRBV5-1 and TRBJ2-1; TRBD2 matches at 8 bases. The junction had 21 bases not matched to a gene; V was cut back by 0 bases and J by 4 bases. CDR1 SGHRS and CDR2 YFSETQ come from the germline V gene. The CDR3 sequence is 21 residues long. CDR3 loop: CASSLASTFLGGRIVYNEQFF. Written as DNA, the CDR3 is TGCGCCAGCAGCTTGGCATCAACGTTCCTAGGCGGGAGGATTGTTTACAATGAGCAGTTCTTC.

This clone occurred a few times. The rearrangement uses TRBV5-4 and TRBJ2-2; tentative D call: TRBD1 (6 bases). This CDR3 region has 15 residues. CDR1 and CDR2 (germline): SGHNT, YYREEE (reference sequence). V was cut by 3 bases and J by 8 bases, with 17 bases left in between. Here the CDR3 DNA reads TGTGCCAGCAGCTCGTACAGGGTCCCGGAGGGGGAGCTGTTTTTT. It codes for CASSSYRVPEGELFF.

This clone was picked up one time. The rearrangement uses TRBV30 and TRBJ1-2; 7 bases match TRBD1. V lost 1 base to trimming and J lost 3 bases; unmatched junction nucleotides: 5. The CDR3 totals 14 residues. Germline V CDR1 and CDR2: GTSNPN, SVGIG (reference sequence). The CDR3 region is CAWSEGGAYYGYTF. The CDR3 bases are TGTGCCTGGAGTGAAGGGGGCGCATACTATGGCTACACCTTC.

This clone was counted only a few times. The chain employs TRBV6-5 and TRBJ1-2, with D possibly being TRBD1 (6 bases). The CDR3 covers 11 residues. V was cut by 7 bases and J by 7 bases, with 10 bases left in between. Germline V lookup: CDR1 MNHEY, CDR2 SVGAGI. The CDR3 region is CASNRDLGYTF. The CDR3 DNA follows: TGTGCCAGCAACAGGGATCTTGGCTACACCTTC.

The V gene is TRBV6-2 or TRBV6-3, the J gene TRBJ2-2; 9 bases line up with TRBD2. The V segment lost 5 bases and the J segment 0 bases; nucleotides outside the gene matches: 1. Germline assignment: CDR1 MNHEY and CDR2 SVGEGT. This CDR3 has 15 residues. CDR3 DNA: TGTGCCAGCAGTATAGCGGGAGCGAACACCGGGGAGCTGTTTTTT. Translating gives CASSIAGANTGELFF.

CDR3 loop: CATSDLGSTGELFF. The DNA for the CDR3 is TGTGCCACCAGTGATCTCGGGTCCACCGGGGAGCTGTTTTTT. The chain links TRBV24-1 to TRBJ2-2, with D hard to call. Looked up from germline, CDR1 is KGHDR and CDR2 is SFDVKD. The CDR3 is 14 amino acids. V lost 3 bases and J 4 bases, leaving 8 bases between the germline ends.